Listed here are 32 T cell receptor beta chains from one sample, sequenced in a study of T-cell memory formation after mild COVID-19. One entry per CDR3 protein results from TCRdb running MiXCR on the 5' RACE reads. Here the sample spans under 300,000 distinct CDR3 sequences, roughly 8.2% being singletons. The source material was PBMCs or a T cell subset sorted from them (not recorded which). These receptors all come from a man in his late teens or twenties who had mild COVID-19 (a few samples of this study predate the infection). Cell type and time point are not known.

With regard to this clonotype: A read error may account for a junction end that differs from germline. The chain has TRBV7-7 and TRBJ2-3; D uncertain. The CDR3 loop spans 13 amino acids. Germline CDR1 and CDR2: SSHAT and FNYEAQ (reference sequence). The CDR3: CASSLTDSDTQYF. In nucleotides, the CDR3 is TGTGCTAGCAGCTTAACAGATTCAGATACGCAGTATTTT.

The table lists this clonotype with a few counts. The chain uses TRBV7-2 and TRBJ2-5; D gene uncertain. Germline CDR1 and CDR2: SGHTA and FQGNSA. V lost 5 bases, J lost 9 bases, and 7 bases lay in between. This CDR3 region has 10 residues. CDR3 in amino acids: CASSMDAQYF. The CDR3 DNA is TGTGCCAGCAGCATGGATGCCCAGTACTTC.

V and J are TRBV12-3 or TRBV12-4 and TRBJ2-5; perhaps TRBD1 as D (6 bases). The CDR3 has 14 amino acids. V dropped 4 bases and J dropped 5 bases, with 14 bases sitting between them. CDR3 sequence reads: CASSYRGTRETQYF. The CDR3 nucleotides are TGTGCCAGCAGTTATAGGGGGACAAGGGAGACCCAGTACTTC.

This rearrangement joins TRBV27 to TRBJ2-3; D unresolved. Germline V CDR1 and CDR2: MNHEY, SMNVEV (reference sequence). V lost 3 bases and J lost 0, with 10 bases in between. The CDR3 loop spans 15 amino acids. CDR3 sequence reads: CASSFGWASTDTQYF. For the CDR3, the DNA is TGTGCCAGCAGTTTTGGGTGGGCTAGCACAGATACGCAGTATTTT.

The genes are TRBV27 and TRBJ2-3; TRBD2 is a possible D gene (8 bases). The CDR3 contains 14 residues. Germline V CDR1 and CDR2: MNHEY, SMNVEV (reference sequence). With 8 bases removed from V and 4 bases from J, the gap between germline ends came to 16 bases. CDR3 DNA sequence: TGTGCCAGCCAAGGGACAGCGGGGGCAGATACGCAGTATTTT. Its protein is CASQGTAGADTQYF.

This chain uses TRBV27 with TRBJ2-5, with 11 bases matching TRBD2. V trimming: 5 bases; J trimming: 4 bases; junction bases outside the gene matches: 9. This CDR3 contains 16 residues. Germline V gene sequence: CDR1 MNHEY, CDR2 SMNVEV (reference sequence). The CDR3 sequence is CASSPRLAGSGETQYF. CDR3 coding DNA: TGTGCCAGCAGTCCCCGACTAGCGGGGTCGGGAGAGACCCAGTACTTC.

This clonotype was observed many times. This sequence joins TRBV6-1 and TRBJ2-5; TRBD1 agrees at 8 bases. V lost 4 bases to trimming and J lost 3 bases; unmatched junction nucleotides: 7. The CDR3 is 15 amino acids. Germline CDR1 MNHNS, CDR2 SASEGT. Here the CDR3 DNA reads TGTGCCAGCAGTGTTGGACAGGGCCTAAAAGAGACCCAGTACTTC. Protein product: CASSVGQGLKETQYF.

The rearrangement links TRBV14 to TRBJ2-7; weak D call: TRBD1 (5 bases). The length of the CDR3 is 13 residues. CDR1 and CDR2 (germline): SGHDN, FVKESK. V was clipped by 0 bases and J by 12 bases, with 15 bases between them. Here the CDR3 DNA reads TGTGCCAGCAGCCAAGATCTGGGGCGTAGGTCGTACTTC. This codes for CASSQDLGRRSYF.

This clonotype was picked up a small number of times. CDR3 protein: CASSITGATEAFF. In DNA, the CDR3 is TGTGCCAGTAGTATTACAGGGGCTACTGAAGCTTTCTTT. The chain joins TRBV19 to TRBJ1-1; TRBD1 matches at 7 bases. The CDR3 is 13 residues long. The J segment lost 5 bases and the V segment lost 3 bases, leaving 3 bases of the junction unmatched. CDR1 LNHDA and CDR2 SQIVND come from the germline V gene (reference sequence).

This clonotype was observed a handful of times. The genes are TRBV7-8 and TRBJ2-1; no reliable D call. Germline V gene lookup returns CDR1 SGHVS and CDR2 FQNEAQ. The CDR3 spans 16 residues. The germline V and J ends were trimmed by 4 bases and 0 bases, with 13 bases remaining between them. The CDR3 here is CASSSYRQSSYNEQFF. The DNA of the CDR3 is TGTGCCAGCAGCTCCTATCGTCAGAGCTCCTACAATGAGCAGTTCTTC.

The table lists this clonotype with many counts. The gene calls are TRBV7-8 and TRBJ2-7; 7 bases map to TRBD1. Germline CDR1 and CDR2: SGHVS and FQNEAQ. J was trimmed by 2 bases and V by 4 bases; bases with no gene match: 5. The CDR3 consists of 14 residues. CDR3 nucleotides: TGTGCCAGCAGCTCACGGACAGGCACCTACGAGCAGTACTTC. The encoded protein is CASSSRTGTYEQYF.

This clonotype was seen many times. The chain is built from TRBV4-3 and TRBJ2-2, with D perhaps assigned TRBD1 or TRBD2 (6 bases each). The V end was cut by 0 bases, the J end by 6 bases, with 14 bases between. The length of the CDR3 is 16 residues. CDR1 and CDR2 from the germline V gene are LGHNA and YSLEER. The CDR3 region is CASSQDGQGRSGELFF. CDR3 nucleotides: TGCGCCAGCAGCCAAGACGGGCAGGGGAGGTCCGGGGAGCTGTTTTTT.

Here the CDR3 reads CASSQEVRTSTDTQYF. The CDR3 bases are TGTGCCAGCAGCCAAGAGGTCCGAACTAGCACAGATACGCAGTATTTT. V gene TRBV3-1 combines with J gene TRBJ2-3; D uncertain. The length of the CDR3 is 16 residues. Germline CDR1 reads LGHDT; CDR2 reads YNNKEL (reference sequence). Trimming pared 0 bases from V and 0 bases from J, leaving 10 bases between.

V usage is TRBV24-1 and J usage is TRBJ1-2, with D possibly TRBD1 on 5 matching bases. V lost 5 bases to trimming and J lost 4 bases, with 10 bases between them. This CDR3 comprises 13 residues. Germline CDR1 KGHDR, CDR2 SFDVKD. CDR3 nucleotide sequence: TGTGCCACCAGTGTAGACAGAGCCTATGGCTACACCTTC. Its protein is CATSVDRAYGYTF.

The chain carries TRBV12-3 or TRBV12-4 and TRBJ2-7; a possible D gene is TRBD1 (5 bases). Trimming removed 5 bases from V and 4 bases from J, with 12 bases in between. This CDR3 has 13 amino acids. The CDR3 region is CASSPQGTYEQYV. The CDR3, as DNA: TGTGCCAGCAGTCCGCAGGGTACGTACGAGCAGTACGTC.

The table lists this clonotype with many counts. The V gene is TRBV5-1, the J gene TRBJ2-5, with D uncertain. V was cut by 2 bases and J by 5 bases, with 13 bases left in between. Germline lookup yields CDR1 SGHRS and CDR2 YFSETQ. The CDR3 covers 14 residues. The CDR3 DNA is TGCGCCAGCAGCTTCGGTGCTAGTTTGGAGACCCAGTACTTC. Amino acid sequence: CASSFGASLETQYF.

The chain is built from TRBV19 and TRBJ2-2; TRBD1 aligns across 8 bases. The CDR3 loop spans 16 amino acids. CDR1 and CDR2 (germline): LNHDA, SQIVND (reference sequence). The trim removed 5 bases at V and 3 bases at J, leaving 8 bases unmatched. CDR3 residues: CASSPRTGWDTGELFF. As DNA, the CDR3 is TGTGCCAGTAGTCCCCGGACAGGGTGGGACACCGGGGAGCTGTTTTTT.

DNA for the CDR3: TGTGCCAGCAGCACCACGAGGACGACCGGGGACCATGAGCAGTTCTTC. As protein: CASSTTRTTGDHEQFF. The chain carries TRBV13 and TRBJ2-1; D is possibly TRBD1 or TRBD2 (5 bases each). Trimming removed 5 bases at V and 8 bases at J, with 22 bases between. Germline V gene lookup returns CDR1 PRHDT and CDR2 FYEKMQ (reference sequence). There are 16 residues in the CDR3.

The rearrangement links TRBV4-3 to TRBJ2-3; 9 bases fit TRBD2. With V trimmed by 0 bases and J by 6 bases, 7 bases remained unmatched. Germline CDR1 reads LGHNA; CDR2 reads YSLEER. The CDR3 extends over 16 amino acids. CDR3 sequence reads: CASSQDTPSGVDTQYF. CDR3 sequence (DNA): TGCGCCAGCAGCCAAGATACGCCTAGCGGGGTGGATACGCAGTATTTT.

This clonotype was seen many times. The chain recombines TRBV11-2 with TRBJ2-2; perhaps D is TRBD1 or TRBD2 (5 bases each). Germline V gives CDR1 SGHAT, CDR2 FQNNGV. This CDR3 is 14 amino acids long. Trimming removed 2 bases from V and 6 bases from J, with 10 bases in between. As DNA, the CDR3 is TGTGCCAGCAGCTTATTTAGGGGAGCCGGGGAGCTGTTTTTT. Its translation: CASSLFRGAGELFF.

This clonotype has more than one count but fewer than ten. The chain carries TRBV5-1 and TRBJ1-2; perhaps TRBD1 as D (5 bases). Germline V gives CDR1 SGHRS, CDR2 YFSETQ. The V and J ends lost 3 bases and 5 bases respectively, with 14 bases between them. The CDR3 covers 14 residues. The CDR3 loop is CASSWLGGTYGYTF. For the CDR3, the DNA is TGCGCCAGCAGCTGGTTGGGGGGGACGTATGGCTACACCTTC.

V is TRBV4-2 and J is TRBJ1-5; TRBD1 matches 7 bases. CDR1 is LGHNA, CDR2 YNFKEQ, per germline. The CDR3 consists of 14 residues. Unmatched junction bases numbered 3, after V lost 3 bases and J lost 4 bases. The chain's CDR3 is CASSHPQGNQPQHF. The CDR3 nucleotides are TGTGCCAGCAGCCATCCACAGGGGAATCAGCCCCAGCATTTT.

V is TRBV21-1 and J is TRBJ2-7. TRBV21-1 is tagged as a pseudogene. CDR3 length: 15 residues. The CDR3 bases are TGTGCCAGCAGCAGGAGCAGAACGGACTCCTACGAGCAGTACTTC. This encodes CASSRSRTDSYEQYF.

There are a few counts of this clonotype. V and J are TRBV12-3 or TRBV12-4 and TRBJ1-1; a possible D gene is TRBD1 (6 bases). The ends were cut back, 3 bases at V and 8 bases at J, with 19 bases in the middle. This CDR3 has 15 amino acids. In nucleotides, the CDR3 is TGTGCCAGCAGTTTCAGGGGCCGGGCTCCCGAAGAAGCTTTCTTT. Protein product: CASSFRGRAPEEAFF.

This clonotype was seen more than once but under ten times. This sequence joins TRBV18 and TRBJ2-5; D may match TRBD1 or TRBD2 (6 bases each). Trimming shortened V by 3 bases and J by 5 bases, and 13 bases separated the two germline ends. The CDR3 consists of 14 residues. Germline CDR1 is KGHSH and CDR2 is LQKENI. As DNA, the CDR3 is TGTGCCAGCTCACCGGACAGCGGGTCGGAGACCCAGTACTTC. It translates to CASSPDSGSETQYF.

A few counts support this clonotype. CDR3 sequence reads: CASSPRGVEQFF. CDR3 sequence (DNA): TGTGCCAGCTCACCACGGGGAGTTGAGCAGTTCTTC. V is TRBV18 and J is TRBJ2-1, with a tentative D call TRBD2 (5 bases). This CDR3 has 12 residues. Trimming removed 1 base at V and 9 bases at J, with 7 bases between. Germline V gives CDR1 KGHSH, CDR2 LQKENI.

The chain joins TRBV13 to TRBJ2-1; 10 bases are a match to TRBD2. Germline assignment: CDR1 PRHDT and CDR2 FYEKMQ (reference sequence). The CDR3 has 15 amino acids. V lost 7 bases to trimming and J lost 0 bases; unmatched junction nucleotides: 3. CDR3 nucleotides: TGTGCCAGCACTGAGCGGGGGGGCTCCTACAATGAGCAGTTCTTC. It encodes CASTERGGSYNEQFF. Supplemented by reference TRBV13 and TRBJ2-1, the full variable domain reads AAGVIQSPRHLIKEKRETATLKCYPIPRHDTVYWYQQGPGQDPQFLISFYEKMQSDKGSIPDRFSAQQFSDYHSELNMSSLELGDSALYFCASTERGGSYNEQFFGPGTRLTVL.

This clonotype was counted a few times. The chain couples TRBV29-1 to TRBJ2-3; D not certain. Germline lookup yields CDR1 SQVTM and CDR2 ANQGSEA. Trimming took 4 bases from V and 6 from J, leaving 5 bases between them. This CDR3 is 10 amino acids long. The CDR3 DNA reads TGCAGCGTTGGTGGGGATACGCAGTATTTT. Translated: CSVGGDTQYF.

The chain employs TRBV11-2 and TRBJ2-7, with 10 bases lining up with TRBD2. The J segment lost 3 bases and the V segment lost 2 bases, leaving 1 base of the junction unmatched. The CDR3 is 14 amino acids. Germline CDR1 SGHAT, CDR2 FQNNGV. The CDR3 nucleotides read TGTGCCAGCAGCTTACCTAGCGGGGGCTACGAGCAGTACTTC. Residues: CASSLPSGGYEQYF. Full variable domain (missing parts from reference TRBV11-2 and TRBJ2-7): EAGVAQSPRYKIIEKRQSVAFWCNPISGHATLYWYQQILGQGPKLLIQFQNNGVVDDSQLPKDRFSAERLKGVDSTLKIQPAKLEDSAVYLCASSLPSGGYEQYFGPGTRLTVT.

The chain is built from TRBV5-1 and TRBJ1-2; 9 bases are shared with TRBD1. CDR1 is SGHRS and CDR2 is YFSETQ in the germline V gene. The CDR3 runs 14 residues. V dropped 8 bases and J dropped 0; count of bases not matched to a gene: 5. The CDR3 DNA reads as TGCGCCAGTGGGACAGGGCTGGCTAACTATGGCTACACCTTC. This gives the protein CASGTGLANYGYTF.

The table lists this clonotype with many counts. CDR3 protein: CSASGGTTDTQYF. The CDR3 DNA reads TGCAGTGCTAGCGGGGGGACGACAGATACGCAGTATTTT. The chain is built from TRBV20-1 and TRBJ2-3, with 7 bases that match TRBD2. This CDR3 contains 13 residues. From germline, CDR1 is DFQATT and CDR2 SNEGSKA (reference sequence). The V segment lost 3 bases and the J segment 3 bases; nucleotides outside the gene matches: 3.

This chain links TRBV12-3 or TRBV12-4 with TRBJ2-1; possibly TRBD1 for D (5 bases). Trimming removed 5 bases at V and 4 bases at J, with 6 bases between. The CDR3 runs 12 residues. For the CDR3, the DNA is TGTGCCAGCAGTACAGGTTACAATGAGCAGTTCTTC. Its protein is CASSTGYNEQFF.